This entry features one T cell receptor beta chain sequence. Authors' methods: Reference gene primer amplification yielded estimated nucleated cell counts. The data were produced by immunoSEQ multiplex PCR, yet TCRdb's version contains in-frame clones alone and is incomplete. V and J calls plus clone size are reproduced from that table; the DNA served to infer D and trimming. This table has approximately 300,000 clones, about 89% appearing once. CDR1 and CDR2 (germline): MRHNA, SNTAGT. The length of the CDR3 is 15 residues. Trimming took 3 bases from V and 7 from J; bases not matched to a gene: 7. This sample was included in a study of blood T cell repertoires in COVID-19. As for the study in general: Acute and convalescent COVID-19 specimens originated in the United States, Italy and Spain. Nucleic acid was either cDNA or gDNA, and it came from T cells, B-cell-depleted T cells, or PBMCs.

Specimen: peripheral blood. This chain connects TRBV6-4 to TRBJ2-1; 9 bases match TRBD2. The receptor was derived from a man aged 35-49 years with acute or convalescent COVID-19. CDR3 coding DNA: TGTGCCAGCAGTGAGGCTAGCGGGGCCACAAATGAGCAGTTCTTC. This encodes CASSEASGATNEQFF.